The T cell receptor beta chain described here comes from a study of blood T cells in healthy people across ages. General observations from the study: PBMCs were not sorted, which prevented a conclusive comparison of naive versus antigen-experienced cells. Getting older went along with TCR beta diversity per million T cells dropping roughly linearly.

The CDR3 sequence is 14 residues long. Germline CDR1 is MGHRA and CDR2 is YSYEKL. Primers used in a second PCR of about 7 to 11 cycles were a sample-barcoded 5' primer and a J-beta primer mix. The template-switch adaptor, which had 12 random nucleotides, put a tag on each cDNA molecule. MiXCR was run by TCRdb on the 5' RACE reads, yielding one entry per CDR3 protein. Of 1.6 million or so distinct CDR3 sequences detected, about 31% appear once; the ten largest clones hold 11%. Regarding this clonotype: What it recognizes is unknown.

Total RNA extracted from each sample amounted to at least 5 micrograms. This TCR was sampled from a woman aged 25 to 39 in good health. Sequenced input: blood. The chain carries TRBV4-1 and TRBJ2-4; maybe TRBD2 (5 bases). Matching the DNA end better, TRBJ2-7 makes the J call doubtful. The CDR3 sequence: CASSQVMRDYEQYF. CDR3 DNA sequence: TGCGCCAGCAGCCAAGTCATGAGGGACTACGAGCAGTACTTC.